This T cell receptor (beta chain) emerged from a study of regulatory T cells in long-lasting Graves disease. Trimming shortened V by 1 base and J by 3 bases, and 11 bases separated the two germline ends. The CDR3 loop spans 14 amino acids. Germline-derived CDR1 and CDR2 are SGHRS and YFSETQ. Arm-PCR of CDR3 regions and iRepertoire HTBI primers were used to build TCR beta libraries. TCRdb processed the multiplex PCR reads anew with MiXCR; each CDR3 protein has one entry. The repertoire holds 600,000 to 650,000 distinct CDR3 sequences, about 16% seen once, with 15% to 20% in the top ten. This clonotype came up many times. The time point denotes: newly diagnosed GD, antithyroid drugs for less than 3 months. The authors made the TCR library using RNA they extracted from PBMCs. A further study also used this sample, focusing on T cells in Graves' hyperthyroidism and ophthalmopathy.

This clonotype was sampled from a woman in her twenties or thirties with Graves disease. The sample was peripheral blood mononuclear cells (PBMCs), taken at new diagnosis, from a patient treated with antithyroid drugs. The chain recombines TRBV5-1 with TRBJ2-7; possibly TRBD1 for D (5 bases). CDR3 sequence reads: CASSLSRANYEQYF. CDR3 coding DNA: TGCGCCAGCAGCTTGAGCAGGGCGAACTACGAGCAGTACTTC.